This TCR beta chain was documented in a study of T cells in Graves' hyperthyroidism and ophthalmopathy. Study-wide results and caveats: The model predicted ophthalmopathy a median around six months before onset.

This clonotype showed up many times. The antigen is undetermined. Amplification of TCR beta CDR3 regions used RNA as the template. A set of HTBI primers served as the primers for a first-round RT-PCR of the TCR CDR3. TCRdb analysed the multiplex PCR reads with MiXCR anew, one entry per CDR3 protein. The sample holds 400,000 to 600,000 distinct CDR3 sequences; roughly 20% are singletons and the top ten take 26%. Based on clinical symptoms, serum thyroxine and TRAb, thyroid ultrasound and orbital computed tomography, diagnoses were reached. Over 9 ml of fresh peripheral blood supplied the PBMCs. The V segment lost 4 bases and the J segment 0 bases; nucleotides outside the gene matches: 5. Germline V CDR1 and CDR2: MDHEN, SYDVKM. The CDR3 contains 15 residues.

Sequencing used blood. The source of this sequence is a man between 18 and 29 years old with Graves' hyperthyroidism. V gene TRBV28 combines with J gene TRBJ1-1; 7 nucleotides agree with TRBD1. CDR3 in DNA: TGTGCCAGCAGTTCCACACAGGGGATGAACACTGAAGCTTTCTTT. Its translation is CASSSTQGMNTEAFF.